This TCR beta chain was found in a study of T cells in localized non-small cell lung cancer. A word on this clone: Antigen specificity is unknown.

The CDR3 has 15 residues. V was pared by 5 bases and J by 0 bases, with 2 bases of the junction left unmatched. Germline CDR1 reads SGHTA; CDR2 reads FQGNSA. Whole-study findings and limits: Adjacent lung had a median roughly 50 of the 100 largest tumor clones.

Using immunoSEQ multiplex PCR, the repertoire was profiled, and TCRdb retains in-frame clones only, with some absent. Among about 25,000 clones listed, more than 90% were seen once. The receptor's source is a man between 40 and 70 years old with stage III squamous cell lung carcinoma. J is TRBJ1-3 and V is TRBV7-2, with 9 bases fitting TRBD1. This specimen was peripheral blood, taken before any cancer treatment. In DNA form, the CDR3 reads TGTGCCAGCAGCCGACAGGGGGACTCTGGAAACACCATATATTTT. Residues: CASSRQGDSGNTIYF.